This TCR beta chain was sequenced in a study of T cells and copy number aberrations in small-cell lung cancer. Study conclusions and caveats: Roughly 79.9-98% of tumor T-cell clones appeared in only one region. All specimens were formalin-fixed paraffin-embedded tissue, prone to sequencing artifacts.

Profiling relied on immunoSEQ multiplex PCR, and the TCRdb table lists in-frame clones only, not all of them. The sample yields 6,000 or so clones, roughly four fifths seen once. No donor received chemotherapy or radiotherapy before surgery, nor immunotherapy before or after it. As concerns this clone: The antigen remains undetermined.

Sequenced input: tumor tissue. This receptor was obtained from a man aged 45-65 years with small cell lung cancer.

DNA for the CDR3: TGTGCCAGCAGTTTATTAGGGGAAGGCGAGCAGTACTTC. Translating it yields CASSLLGEGEQYF. The chain carries TRBV28 and TRBJ2-7; maybe TRBD1 (5 bases). V was pared by 1 base and J by 6 bases, with 10 bases between. In germline, CDR1 is MDHEN, CDR2 SYDVKM. This CDR3 comprises 13 residues.